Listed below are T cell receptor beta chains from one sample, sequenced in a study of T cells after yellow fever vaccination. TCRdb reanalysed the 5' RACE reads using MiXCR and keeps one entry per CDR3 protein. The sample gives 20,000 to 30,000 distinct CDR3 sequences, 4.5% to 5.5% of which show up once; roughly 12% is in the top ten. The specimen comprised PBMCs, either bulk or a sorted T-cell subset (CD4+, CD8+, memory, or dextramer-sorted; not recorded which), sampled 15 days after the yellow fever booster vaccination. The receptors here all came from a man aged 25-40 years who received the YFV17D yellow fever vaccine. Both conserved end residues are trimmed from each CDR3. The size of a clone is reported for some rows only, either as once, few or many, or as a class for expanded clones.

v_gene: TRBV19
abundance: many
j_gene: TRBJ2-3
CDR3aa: ASSWTSGSPADTQY

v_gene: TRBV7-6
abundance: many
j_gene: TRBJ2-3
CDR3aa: ASSLYRVSGSTDTQY

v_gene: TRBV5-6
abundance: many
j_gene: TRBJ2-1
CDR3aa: ASSPIIAGAGYNEQF

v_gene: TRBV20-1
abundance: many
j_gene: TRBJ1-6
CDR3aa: SATTAGVERSPLH

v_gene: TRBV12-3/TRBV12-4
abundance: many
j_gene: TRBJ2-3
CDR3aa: ASSFSRSSTDTQY

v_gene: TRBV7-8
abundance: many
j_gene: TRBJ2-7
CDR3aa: ASSLGLVSGSEQY

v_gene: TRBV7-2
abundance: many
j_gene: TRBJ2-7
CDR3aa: ASSPVDRGQY

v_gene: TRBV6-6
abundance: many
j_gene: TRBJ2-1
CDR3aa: ASSLTLGTGYNEQF

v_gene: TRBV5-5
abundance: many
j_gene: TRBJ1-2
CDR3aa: ASKTQGRDYGYT

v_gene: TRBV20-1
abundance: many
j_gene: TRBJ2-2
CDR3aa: SARRESTGELF

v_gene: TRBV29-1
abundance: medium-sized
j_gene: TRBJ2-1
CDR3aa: SVQQGANEQF

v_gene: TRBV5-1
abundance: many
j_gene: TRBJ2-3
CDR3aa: ASSLEGDALTDTQY

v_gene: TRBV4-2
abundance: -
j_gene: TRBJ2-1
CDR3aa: ASSLSKTSGMGTYNEQF

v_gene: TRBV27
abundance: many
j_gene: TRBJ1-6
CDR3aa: ASSFSHSSYNSPLH

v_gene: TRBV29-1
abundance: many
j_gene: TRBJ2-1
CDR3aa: SAQPGLAGVDEQF

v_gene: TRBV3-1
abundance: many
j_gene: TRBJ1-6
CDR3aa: ASSQADTNSPLH

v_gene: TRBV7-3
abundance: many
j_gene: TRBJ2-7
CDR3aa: ASSSPRVGDRLYEQY

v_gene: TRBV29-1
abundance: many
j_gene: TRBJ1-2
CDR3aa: SVGGGAQGYT

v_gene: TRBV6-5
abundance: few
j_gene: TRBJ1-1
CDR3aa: ASSPSAGRTEAF

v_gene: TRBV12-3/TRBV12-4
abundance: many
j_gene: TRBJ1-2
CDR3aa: ASKGGRASPNYGYT

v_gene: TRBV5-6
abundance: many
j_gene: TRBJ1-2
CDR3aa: ASSSAGPDYGYT

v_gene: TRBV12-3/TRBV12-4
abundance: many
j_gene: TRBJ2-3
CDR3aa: ASSPPGGTDTQY

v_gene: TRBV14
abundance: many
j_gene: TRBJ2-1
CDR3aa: ASSQVEGHISYNEQF

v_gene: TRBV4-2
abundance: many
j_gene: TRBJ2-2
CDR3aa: ASSQGVLAGNTGELF

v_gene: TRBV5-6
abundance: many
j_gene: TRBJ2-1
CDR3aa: ASSGWGSYNEQF

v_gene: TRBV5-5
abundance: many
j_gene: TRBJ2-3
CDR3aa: ASSSGGTGGVSDTQY

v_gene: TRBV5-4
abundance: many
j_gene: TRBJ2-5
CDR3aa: ASSLRAGGAQETQY

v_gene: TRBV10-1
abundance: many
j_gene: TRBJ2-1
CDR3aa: ASSGMAGGPSNEQF

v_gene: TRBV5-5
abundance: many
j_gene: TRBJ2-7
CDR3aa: ASSLPGGGEQY

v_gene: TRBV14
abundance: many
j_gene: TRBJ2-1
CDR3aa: ASSQPVAGTPRLYNEQF

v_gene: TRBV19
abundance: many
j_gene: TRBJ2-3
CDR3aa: ASSIDAEVEGTDTQY

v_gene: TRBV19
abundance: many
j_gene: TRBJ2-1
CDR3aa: ASSIIHGLAENNEQF

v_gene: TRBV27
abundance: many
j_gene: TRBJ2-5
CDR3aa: ASSPWTGGEETQY

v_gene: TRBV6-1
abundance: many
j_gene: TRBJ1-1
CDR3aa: ASSRPGAGGAF

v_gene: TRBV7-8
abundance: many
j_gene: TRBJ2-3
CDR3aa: ASRPRVTDTQY

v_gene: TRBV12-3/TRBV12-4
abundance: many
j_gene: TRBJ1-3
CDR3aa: ASSLSAKGNTIY

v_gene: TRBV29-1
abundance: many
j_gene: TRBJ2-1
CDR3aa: SSLTSGRANEQF

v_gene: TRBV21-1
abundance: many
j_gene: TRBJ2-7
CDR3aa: ASSKVSEPHCEQY

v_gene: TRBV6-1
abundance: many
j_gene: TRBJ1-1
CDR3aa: ASHPALFGEAF

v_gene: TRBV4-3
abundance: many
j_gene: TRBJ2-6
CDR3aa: ASSPEGAGPSGANVLT

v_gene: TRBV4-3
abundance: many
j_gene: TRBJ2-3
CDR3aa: ASSQEIAGGFTDTQY

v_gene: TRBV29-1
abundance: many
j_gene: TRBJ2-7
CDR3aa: SVDFRDRGHEQY

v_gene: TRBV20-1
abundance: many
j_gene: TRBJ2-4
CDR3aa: SARASEAKNIQY

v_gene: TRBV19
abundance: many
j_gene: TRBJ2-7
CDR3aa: ASSIDLGPYEQY

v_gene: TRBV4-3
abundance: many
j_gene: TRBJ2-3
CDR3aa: ASSLSPPGSGSDTQY

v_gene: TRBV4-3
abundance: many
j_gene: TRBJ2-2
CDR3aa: ASSPRGQGTGELF

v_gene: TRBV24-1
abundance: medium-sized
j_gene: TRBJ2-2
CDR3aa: ATSDRTTRPGAFTGELF

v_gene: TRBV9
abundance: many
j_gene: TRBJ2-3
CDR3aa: ASSVGNLDTQY

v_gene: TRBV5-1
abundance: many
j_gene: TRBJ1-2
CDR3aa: ASSLGPYGYT

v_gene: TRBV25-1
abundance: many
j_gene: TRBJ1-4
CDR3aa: ASSSLRAAVGKLF

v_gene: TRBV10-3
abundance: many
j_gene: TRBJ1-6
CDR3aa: AISESQGASSYNSPLH

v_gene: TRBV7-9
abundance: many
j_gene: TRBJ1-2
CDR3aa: ASSPRQRGNYGYT

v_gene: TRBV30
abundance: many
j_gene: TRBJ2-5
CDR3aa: AWTRRRGETQY

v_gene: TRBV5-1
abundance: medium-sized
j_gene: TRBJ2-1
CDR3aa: ASSQTDREGNEQF

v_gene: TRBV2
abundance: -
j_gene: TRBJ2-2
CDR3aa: ASSEARANTGELF

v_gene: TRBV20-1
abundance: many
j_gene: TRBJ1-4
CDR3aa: SAPVRDATLATNEKLF

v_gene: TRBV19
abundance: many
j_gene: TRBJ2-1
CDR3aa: ASKPEASYNEQF

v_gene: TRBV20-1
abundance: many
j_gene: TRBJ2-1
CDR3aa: SARQIPGTSGSISGDEQF

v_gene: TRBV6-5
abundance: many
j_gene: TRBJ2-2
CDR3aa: ASSYSRMVGERNTGELF

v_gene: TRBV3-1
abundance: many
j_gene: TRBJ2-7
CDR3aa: ASSQDSISYEQY